This is a list of T cell receptor beta chains from one sample in a study of blood T cell repertoires in COVID-19. Only in-frame clones appear in the TCRdb table, and some are missing; sequencing was by immunoSEQ multiplex PCR. The sample lists 140,000 to 150,000 clones; over 75% were seen once. The material sequenced was peripheral blood. The receptors were sampled from a man in his fifties or sixties with active or convalescent COVID-19. Each CDR3 is given with its conserved first and last residue. The order of the fields is CDR3 DNA, CDR3 protein, D gene, clone size, V gene, J gene. A D gene is named only where the DNA matches it firmly. The size of a clone is reported for some rows only, either as once, few or many, or as a class for expanded clones.

CDR3 DNA: TGTGCCAGGGCCAGAAACACTGAAGCTTTCTTT
CDR3 protein: CARARNTEAFF
D gene: -
clone size: -
V gene: TRBV5-4
J gene: TRBJ1-1

CDR3 DNA: TGTGCCAGTAGTATAGATCTATGGAGGCAGGGGACCTACGAGCAGTACTTC
CDR3 protein: CASSIDLWRQGTYEQYF
D gene: -
clone size: -
V gene: TRBV19
J gene: TRBJ2-7

CDR3 DNA: TGTGCCAGCAGCCCCCGGAGGGTACTAGCGGGAGCAGATACGCAGTATTTT
CDR3 protein: CASSPRRVLAGADTQYF
D gene: TRBD2
clone size: -
V gene: TRBV5-4
J gene: TRBJ2-3

CDR3 DNA: TGTGCCAGTAGCCACAGGGCAGATACGCAGTATTTT
CDR3 protein: CASSHRADTQYF
D gene: -
clone size: -
V gene: TRBV19
J gene: TRBJ2-3

CDR3 DNA: TGTGCCTGGAGTGGTATAGCGGGAGTAGAGACCCAGTACTTC
CDR3 protein: CAWSGIAGVETQYF
D gene: TRBD2
clone size: -
V gene: TRBV30
J gene: TRBJ2-5

CDR3 DNA: TGTGCCAGCAGTTATGCTGCGGAGGATACGCAGTATTTT
CDR3 protein: CASSYAAEDTQYF
D gene: -
clone size: -
V gene: TRBV6-6
J gene: TRBJ2-3

CDR3 DNA: TGTGCCAGCAGCTCGGACAGGGAGTATTCACCCCTCCACTTT
CDR3 protein: CASSSDREYSPLHF
D gene: TRBD1
clone size: -
V gene: TRBV7-2
J gene: TRBJ1-6

CDR3 DNA: TGTGCCAGCAGCTTAGAGGGACTAGGGTTGGAGACCCAGTACTTC
CDR3 protein: CASSLEGLGLETQYF
D gene: TRBD2
clone size: few
V gene: TRBV7-8
J gene: TRBJ2-5

CDR3 DNA: TGTGCCAGCAGCTTGAGTCGTACAGGCTATGGCTACACCTTC
CDR3 protein: CASSLSRTGYGYTF
D gene: -
clone size: -
V gene: TRBV5-4
J gene: TRBJ1-2

CDR3 DNA: TGCGCCAGCAGTGAGTCGGGGACAGGGGGCAGGAGGCTGGACGAGCAGTACTTC
CDR3 protein: CASSESGTGGRRLDEQYF
D gene: TRBD1
clone size: -
V gene: TRBV10-1
J gene: TRBJ2-7

CDR3 DNA: TGTGCCAGCAGGAACCCGGGACTAGCGGGAGGGCCGTCAAATGAGCAGTTCTTC
CDR3 protein: CASRNPGLAGGPSNEQFF
D gene: TRBD2
clone size: -
V gene: TRBV27
J gene: TRBJ2-1

CDR3 DNA: TGTGCCATCAGTGAGTCGGGAGATGAAGCTTTCTTT
CDR3 protein: CAISESGDEAFF
D gene: -
clone size: -
V gene: TRBV10-3
J gene: TRBJ1-1

CDR3 DNA: TGTGCCAGCAGCGAAGACAGGCTGAGCTCCTATAATTCACCCCTCCACTTT
CDR3 protein: CASSEDRLSSYNSPLHF
D gene: -
clone size: -
V gene: TRBV2
J gene: TRBJ1-6

CDR3 DNA: TGTGCCAGCAGTTTGACAGGGTACAATCAGCCCCAGCATTTT
CDR3 protein: CASSLTGYNQPQHF
D gene: TRBD1
clone size: -
V gene: TRBV28
J gene: TRBJ1-5

CDR3 DNA: TGTGCCAGCAGTAGCTACCTCCCGGGACAGGGTCGGGATTCACCCCTCCACTTT
CDR3 protein: CASSSYLPGQGRDSPLHF
D gene: TRBD1
clone size: few
V gene: TRBV28
J gene: TRBJ1-6

CDR3 DNA: TGCGCCAGCAGGTTTTCGGGACAGGGGAACACTGAAGCTTTCTTT
CDR3 protein: CASRFSGQGNTEAFF
D gene: TRBD1
clone size: -
V gene: TRBV5-1
J gene: TRBJ1-1

CDR3 DNA: TGCGCCAGCAGGAGAGGACAGGGCGCGAATGAGCAGTTCTTC
CDR3 protein: CASRRGQGANEQFF
D gene: TRBD1
clone size: -
V gene: TRBV5-1
J gene: TRBJ2-1

CDR3 DNA: TGTGCCAGCAGTGGGACAGGGGGGAATGAAAAACTGTTTTTT
CDR3 protein: CASSGTGGNEKLFF
D gene: TRBD1
clone size: -
V gene: TRBV28
J gene: TRBJ1-4

CDR3 DNA: TGTGCCAGCAGTTTGGGGGGGTTGCCCTACAATGAGCAGTTCTTC
CDR3 protein: CASSLGGLPYNEQFF
D gene: TRBD2
clone size: -
V gene: TRBV27
J gene: TRBJ2-1

CDR3 DNA: TGTGCCAGCAGTTCGTCCTTGACAGGGGGCGGAGAGACCCAGTACTTC
CDR3 protein: CASSSSLTGGGETQYF
D gene: TRBD1
clone size: -
V gene: TRBV28
J gene: TRBJ2-5

CDR3 DNA: TGTGCCAGCAGCTTGGCTGGCGCTAGCGGGAGGAGCACAGATACGCAGTATTTT
CDR3 protein: CASSLAGASGRSTDTQYF
D gene: TRBD2
clone size: -
V gene: TRBV5-4
J gene: TRBJ2-3

CDR3 DNA: TGTGCCAGCAGCTTAGTGACTAGCGGGAGTCCAGATACGCAGTATTTT
CDR3 protein: CASSLVTSGSPDTQYF
D gene: TRBD2
clone size: -
V gene: TRBV7-2
J gene: TRBJ2-3